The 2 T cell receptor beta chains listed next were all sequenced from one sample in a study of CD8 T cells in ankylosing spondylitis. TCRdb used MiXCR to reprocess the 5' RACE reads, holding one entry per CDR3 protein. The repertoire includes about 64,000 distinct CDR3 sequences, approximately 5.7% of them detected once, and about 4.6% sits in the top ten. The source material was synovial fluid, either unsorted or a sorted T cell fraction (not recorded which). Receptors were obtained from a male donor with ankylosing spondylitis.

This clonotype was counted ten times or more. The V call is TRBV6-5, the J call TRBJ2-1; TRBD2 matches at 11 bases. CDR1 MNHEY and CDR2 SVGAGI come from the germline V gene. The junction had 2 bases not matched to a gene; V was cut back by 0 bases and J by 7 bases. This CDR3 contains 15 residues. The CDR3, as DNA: TGTGCCAGCAGTTACTCGGCTAGCGGGGGGAATGAGCAGTTCTTC. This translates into CASSYSASGGNEQFF.

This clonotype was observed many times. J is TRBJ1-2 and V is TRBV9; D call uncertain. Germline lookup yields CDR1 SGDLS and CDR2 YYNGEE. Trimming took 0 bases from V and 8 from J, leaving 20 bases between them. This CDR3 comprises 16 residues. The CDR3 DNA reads TGTGCCAGCAGCGTAGCTGGAACAGACGCGGGTCGAGGCTACACCTTC. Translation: CASSVAGTDAGRGYTF.